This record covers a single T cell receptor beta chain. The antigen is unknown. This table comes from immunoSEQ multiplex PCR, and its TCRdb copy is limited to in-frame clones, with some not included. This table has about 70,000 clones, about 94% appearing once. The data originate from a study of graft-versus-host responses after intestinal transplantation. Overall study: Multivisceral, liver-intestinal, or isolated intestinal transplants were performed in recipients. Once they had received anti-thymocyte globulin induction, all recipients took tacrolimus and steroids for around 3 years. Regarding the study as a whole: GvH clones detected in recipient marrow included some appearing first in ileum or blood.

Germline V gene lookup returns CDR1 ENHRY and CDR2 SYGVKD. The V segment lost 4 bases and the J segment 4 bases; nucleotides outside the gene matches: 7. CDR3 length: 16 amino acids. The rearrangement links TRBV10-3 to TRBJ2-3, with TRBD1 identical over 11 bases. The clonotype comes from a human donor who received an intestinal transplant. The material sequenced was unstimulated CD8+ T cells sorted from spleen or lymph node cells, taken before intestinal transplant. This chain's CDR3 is CAISGDRTGGADTQYF. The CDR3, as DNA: TGTGCCATCAGTGGAGATAGGACAGGGGGCGCAGATACGCAGTATTTT.